Listed below are T cell receptor beta chains from one sample, sequenced in a study of metastatic and nonmetastatic thyroid tumors. From the PCR reads, TCRdb re-called clones with MiXCR. The table records 20,000 to 25,000 clones, more than 10% of them present only once. Sequencing used blood. The receptors shown here come from a male donor with papillary thyroid cancer or a benign thyroid nodule (not recorded which). Some clones in this sample may be carry-over from other donors' samples. Each CDR3 is given with its conserved first and last residue.

v_call cdr3_aa
TRBV10-1 CASSEVAGGMYTGELFF
TRBV7-3 CASSLTSRDKLFF
TRBV9 CASSKERVGNTIYF
TRBV6-1 CASSVGGDEQYF
TRBV12-3/TRBV12-4 CASSPSYEQYF
TRBV11-1 CASSLRGGTSFTEAFF
TRBV12-5 CASGLGGSGNTIYF
TRBV5-1 CARSSVGTSGSRAYEQYF
TRBV4-2 CASGTGTGALEGGYTF
TRBV29-1 CSVEEGERYEQYF
TRBV6-5 CASTNRGPRDRGMDTIYF
TRBV6-1 CASSGQGIYEQFF
TRBV2 CASMGRGLVGNEQYF
TRBV7-8 CASRNNNEQFF
TRBV11-2 CASSYTSGRNTVELFF
TRBV3-1 CASSPDRGWTEAFF
TRBV11-3 CASSPRGYTGELFF
TRBV19 CASSKGGSSGIYNEQFF
TRBV20-1 CSARGELGGKQFF
TRBV11-2 CASSGGNTEAFF
TRBV18 CASSRGQGANNEQFF
TRBV7-3 CASSLMSYRTEQFF
TRBV2 CASSATSRVGTQYF
TRBV27 CASSPSTVPNTEAFF
TRBV28 CASRPPGLVYEQYF
TRBV9 CASSVVGDDRFSGNTIYF
TRBV6-1 CASRSGTERGYTF
TRBV6-1 CASGAGWGNEKLFF
TRBV11-2 CASSLDRVAGGETQYF
TRBV12-3/TRBV12-4 CASSLGQGGRETQYF
TRBV10-3 CAIKAAGGGREQYF
TRBV12-3/TRBV12-4 CASSEGAGTGELFF
TRBV2 CASSDPNNEQFF
TRBV4-2 CASSQDFNSYEQYF
TRBV27 CASSSQGPNEKLFF
TRBV6-1 CASSENVAGGGSIREQFF
TRBV27 CASSFSPGYGTEAFF
TRBV12-3/TRBV12-4 CASSTTRNEQFF
TRBV6-1 CASSDMGQSNQPQHF
TRBV10-2 CASSVRDDNQPQHF
TRBV11-2 CASSNGQGSLYEQYF